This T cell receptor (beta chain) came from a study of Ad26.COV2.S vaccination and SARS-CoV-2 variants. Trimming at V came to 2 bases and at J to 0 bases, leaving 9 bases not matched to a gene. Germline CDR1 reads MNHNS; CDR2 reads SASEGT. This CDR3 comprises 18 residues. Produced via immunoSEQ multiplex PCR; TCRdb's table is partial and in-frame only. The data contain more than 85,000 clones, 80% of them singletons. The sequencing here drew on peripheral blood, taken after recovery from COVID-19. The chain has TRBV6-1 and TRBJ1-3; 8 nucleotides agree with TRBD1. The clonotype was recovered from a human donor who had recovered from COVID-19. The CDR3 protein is CASSEFPGQGASGNTIYF. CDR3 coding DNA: TGTGCCAGCAGTGAATTTCCCGGGCAGGGGGCCTCTGGAAACACCATATATTTT.